This is a list of T cell receptor beta chains from one sample in a study of CD8 T cells in Susac syndrome. TCRdb itself ran the immunoSEQ multiplex PCR reads through MiXCR, one entry per CDR3 protein. The data contain fewer than 350,000 distinct CDR3 sequences, roughly 94% of them seen just once; the ten biggest clones take up more than 0.06%. The specimen was CD4+ T cells from PBMCs. The receptors come from a human donor with multiple sclerosis. Each CDR3 is given with its conserved first and last residue. D genes are given only for firm matches.

V	length	D	J	DNA	CDR3
TRBV10-3	13	TRBD1	TRBJ1-4	TGTGCCATCAGAGGGACAGCGAATGAAAAACTGTTTTTT	CAIRGTANEKLFF
TRBV3-1	15	-	TRBJ1-5	TGTGCCAGCAGCCAAGATGGCGGGGGAGGGCAGCCCCAGCATTTT	CASSQDGGGGQPQHF
TRBV14	12	-	TRBJ2-1	TGTGCCAGCAGCCAAAGCGGCGGTGAGCAGTTCTTC	CASSQSGGEQFF
TRBV7-9	15	TRBD1	TRBJ2-7	TGTGCCAGCAGCTTGGGGGACAGCCTAGTCTACGAGCAGTACTTC	CASSLGDSLVYEQYF
TRBV19	11	-	TRBJ2-1	TGTGCCAGTGAGAGGGGGGGAGGGCAGTTCTTC	CASERGGGQFF
TRBV4-2	17	TRBD2	TRBJ2-5	TGTGCCAGCAGCCAAGGAAAACTAGCGGGTGACCAAGAGACCCAGTACTTC	CASSQGKLAGDQETQYF
TRBV19	15	-	TRBJ2-5	TGTGCCAGTAGTATCCCCGGCAGGGGCCAAGAGACCCAGTACTTC	CASSIPGRGQETQYF
TRBV19	13	-	TRBJ1-3	TGTGCCAGCTCGTGGGCTACTGGAAACACCATATATTTT	CASSWATGNTIYF
TRBV4-2	17	TRBD2	TRBJ2-1	TGTGCCAGCAGCCAAGAACCGGGACTAGCGGGAGAAGAGGAGCAGTTCTTC	CASSQEPGLAGEEEQFF
TRBV7-2	17	TRBD2	TRBJ2-3	TGTGCCAGCAGCCCGGGGGGAAGGGGACGGGGCACAGATACGCAGTATTTT	CASSPGGRGRGTDTQYF
TRBV29-1	15	TRBD1	TRBJ2-7	TGCAGCGTTGAAGCCGGACAGGGGGGGACCTACGAGCAGTACTTC	CSVEAGQGGTYEQYF
TRBV12-3/TRBV12-4	15	-	TRBJ1-1	TGTGCCAGCAGTTTGGCTACAGGATTCGGGACTGAAGCTTTCTTT	CASSLATGFGTEAFF
TRBV2	14	-	TRBJ2-2	TGTGCCAGCAGCTCCGGACGTCACACCGGGGAGCTGTTTTTT	CASSSGRHTGELFF
TRBV6-5	13	-	TRBJ2-3	TGTGCCAGCAGAACCGACAGCACAGATACGCAGTATTTT	CASRTDSTDTQYF
TRBV7-2	16	TRBD1	TRBJ1-1	TGTGCCAGCAGCTCTAACGGAGGGGGCACCAACACTGAAGCTTTCTTT	CASSSNGGGTNTEAFF
TRBV20-1	18	TRBD2	TRBJ2-5	TGCAGTGCTAGAGGTGGACTAGCGGGGGGTCAGTACCAAGAGACCCAGTACTTC	CSARGGLAGGQYQETQYF
TRBV15	16	TRBD1	TRBJ1-5	TGTGCCACCAGCAGATCACAGGGGGCGCGGGATCAGCCCCAGCATTTT	CATSRSQGARDQPQHF
TRBV30	13	-	TRBJ1-5	TGTGCCTGGAGTGTTGGGGGAGAGCAGCCCCAGCATTTT	CAWSVGGEQPQHF
TRBV11-2	18	-	TRBJ2-2	TGTGCCAGCAGCTTAGATAAGGGGGGTAGGTGGTTCGCCGGGGAGCTGTTTTTT	CASSLDKGGRWFAGELFF
TRBV6-5	12	TRBD2	TRBJ2-7	TGTGCCAGCAGAGCGGGAGCCCACGAGCAGTACTTC	CASRAGAHEQYF
TRBV20-1	14	-	TRBJ1-4	TGCAGTGCTTTAGACAGGTCCTTCAATGAAAAACTGTTTTTT	CSALDRSFNEKLFF
TRBV20-1	13	TRBD2	TRBJ2-1	TGCAGTTCCGGGACTAGCGCGAACAATGAGCAGTTCTTC	CSSGTSANNEQFF
TRBV10-3	13	-	TRBJ1-1	TGTGCCACACGGACAGATTTGAACACTGAAGCTTTCTTT	CATRTDLNTEAFF
TRBV20-1	15	TRBD2	TRBJ2-1	TGCAGTGCTAGGGGCTTCCGGGAGGGATACAATGAGCAGTTCTTC	CSARGFREGYNEQFF
TRBV27	15	-	TRBJ2-6	TGTGCCAGCAGCCCATTAATCCCTGGGGCCAACGTCCTGACTTTC	CASSPLIPGANVLTF
TRBV20-1	12	-	TRBJ2-7	TGCAGTGCTCGAGGGGACGGGGGCGAGCAGTACTTC	CSARGDGGEQYF
TRBV12-3/TRBV12-4	15	-	TRBJ1-1	TGTGCCAGCAGCAAGGTGCCACGGGGGCTTGCTGAAGCTTTCTTT	CASSKVPRGLAEAFF
TRBV6-2/TRBV6-3	13	TRBD1	TRBJ2-1	TGTGCTACCGGACAGGGGGCTTGGAATGAGCAGTTCTTC	CATGQGAWNEQFF
TRBV20-1	14	TRBD2	TRBJ2-1	TGCAGTGCTGGGACTAGCGGGGGGGCCAATGAGCAGTTCTTC	CSAGTSGGANEQFF
TRBV11-2	14	-	TRBJ1-4	TGTGCCAGCAGCTTAGAACCCTCGTCGGGAAAACTGTTTTTT	CASSLEPSSGKLFF
TRBV21-1	17	-	TRBJ2-7	TGTGCCAGCAGCTCCATCACCGGACTAGCGGGAGGGTACGAGCAGTACTTC	CASSSITGLAGGYEQYF
TRBV19	17	-	TRBJ1-1	TGTGCCAGTAGTGCCCAAAGGGGGGGAGCCTCGAACACTGAAGCTTTCTTT	CASSAQRGGASNTEAFF
TRBV24-1	16	-	TRBJ2-1	TGTGCCACCAGTGAAAAAAGGGGGACCACCTACAATGAGCAGTTCTTC	CATSEKRGTTYNEQFF
TRBV12-5	17	TRBD2	TRBJ2-7	TGTGCTAGTGGTTTGCCCTGGGTAGCGGGGGGACCATACGAGCAGTACTTC	CASGLPWVAGGPYEQYF
TRBV7-8	15	-	TRBJ2-7	TGTGCCAGCAGCTTAGACGGGACATTATCGGTCGAGCAGTACTTC	CASSLDGTLSVEQYF
TRBV11-2	15	-	TRBJ2-2	TGTGCCAGCAGCTCCTCTTCTGCGAACACCGGGGAGCTGTTTTTT	CASSSSSANTGELFF
TRBV4-2	15	-	TRBJ1-4	TGTGCCAGCAGCCAAGAACTCACTGGGAATGAAAAACTGTTTTTT	CASSQELTGNEKLFF
TRBV5-6	16	-	TRBJ1-1	TGTGCCAGCAGCTTCTGGGGGGCAGTTTCGAACACTGAAGCTTTCTTT	CASSFWGAVSNTEAFF
TRBV19	17	TRBD1	TRBJ1-2	TGTGCCAGTAATCCCCCCGGACAGGGTGACACGAACTATGGCTACACCTTC	CASNPPGQGDTNYGYTF
TRBV27	17	-	TRBJ2-5	TGTGCCAGCAGAAGCAGGAAGGTAGGGGTGGGTCAAGAGACCCAGTACTTC	CASRSRKVGVGQETQYF
TRBV12-3/TRBV12-4	15	TRBD1	TRBJ2-7	TGTGCCAGCACCCCGCAAGGGACAGGGGTCTACGAGCAGTACTTC	CASTPQGTGVYEQYF
TRBV19	15	-	TRBJ1-5	TGTGCCAGTAGTATTAGGCAGGACAGCAATCAGCCCCAGCATTTT	CASSIRQDSNQPQHF
TRBV6-5	13	-	TRBJ1-2	TGTGCCAGCAGTTACGACAGGACCCATGGCTACACCTTC	CASSYDRTHGYTF
TRBV20-1	14	TRBD2	TRBJ2-3	TGCAGTGCCAAGACTAGCGGAAGAACAGATACGCAGTATTTT	CSAKTSGRTDTQYF
TRBV7-2	16	-	TRBJ2-5	TGTGCCAGCACCCTCGGGAAGCGGGCGTACCAAGAGACCCAGTACTTC	CASTLGKRAYQETQYF
TRBV19	14	-	TRBJ1-2	TGTGCCAGTAGTATAGGACGGGAGGACTATGGCTACACCTTC	CASSIGREDYGYTF
TRBV9	13	-	TRBJ1-1	TGTGCCAGCAGCGTATCCCTAACAGGGAAGGCTTTCTTT	CASSVSLTGKAFF
TRBV7-2	15	TRBD2	TRBJ2-5	TGTGCCAGCAGCTTAGCGGGACTAACCAGAGAGACCCAGTACTTC	CASSLAGLTRETQYF
TRBV12-3/TRBV12-4	15	TRBD2	TRBJ2-3	TGTGCCAGCAGTCCGCGACGGACTAGAGCAGATACGCAGTATTTT	CASSPRRTRADTQYF
TRBV7-9	17	TRBD1	TRBJ2-2	TGTGCCAGCAGCCCATTCCGGGACAGGGGTACAACCGGGGAGCTGTTTTTT	CASSPFRDRGTTGELFF
TRBV5-1	14	TRBD1	TRBJ2-3	TGCGCCAGCAGCGCACGACAGGGGGCAGATACGCAGTATTTT	CASSARQGADTQYF
TRBV15	12	-	TRBJ2-4	TGTGCCACCAGCAGAGACCAGGACATTCAGTACTTC	CATSRDQDIQYF
TRBV19	16	-	TRBJ1-3	TGTGCCAGTAGTATTGAGCGGGCTTCCTCTGGAAACACCATATATTTT	CASSIERASSGNTIYF
TRBV4-1	14	-	TRBJ1-5	TGCGCCAGCAGCCAAGACGTCATCGATCAGCCCCAGCATTTT	CASSQDVIDQPQHF
TRBV7-9	18	TRBD1	TRBJ1-1	TGTGCCAGCAGCTTAGCTTTACTCAGGGGGAAGGAGAACACTGAAGCTTTCTTT	CASSLALLRGKENTEAFF
TRBV5-1	16	-	TRBJ1-1	TGCGCCAGCAGCTTGGGAGGGGGGCTCGGGAACACTGAAGCTTTCTTT	CASSLGGGLGNTEAFF
TRBV9	16	TRBD2	TRBJ2-1	TGTGCCAGCAGCGTAGATCTAGCGGGAGGGGGGGATGAGCAGTTCTTC	CASSVDLAGGGDEQFF